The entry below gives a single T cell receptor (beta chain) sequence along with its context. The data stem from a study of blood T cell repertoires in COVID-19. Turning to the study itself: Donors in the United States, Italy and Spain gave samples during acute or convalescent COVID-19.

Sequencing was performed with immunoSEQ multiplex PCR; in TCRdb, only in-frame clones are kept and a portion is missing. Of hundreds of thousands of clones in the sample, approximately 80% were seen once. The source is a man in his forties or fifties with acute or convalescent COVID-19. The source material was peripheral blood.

CDR3 bases: TGTGCCAGCAGTTTTAGGTCCGGGACTAGCGCTTCAGAGACCCAGTACTTC. Its translation: CASSFRSGTSASETQYF. This chain links TRBV6-2 or TRBV6-3 with TRBJ2-5, with 10 bases that match TRBD2. The V gene's germline CDR1 is MNHEY and CDR2 SVGEGT. This CDR3 comprises 17 residues. The trim removed 4 bases at V and 4 bases at J, leaving 12 bases unmatched.